This paragraph covers one TCR beta chain sequence. Using immunoSEQ multiplex PCR, the repertoire was profiled, and TCRdb retains in-frame clones only, with some absent. Among some 130,000 clones listed, approximately 80% were seen once. This sample is drawn from a study of blood T cell repertoires in COVID-19. Study overall: PBMCs, B-cell-depleted T cells, or T cells were the source of the cDNA or gDNA that made up the material.

V dropped 0 bases and J dropped 8; count of bases not matched to a gene: 3. Germline V CDR1 and CDR2: WNHNN, SYGVQD (reference sequence). CDR3 length: 13 amino acids. This study enrolled people aged about 18 to 90 from around 25 US geographic areas. In assigning cohorts, the study relied on participant-reported clinical history. In Cohort 3, a recovered donor had either two negative PCRs, clearance, or symptom resolution. The sample comprised PBMCs or T cells enriched from blood (not recorded which). The chain joins TRBV10-1 to TRBJ1-2; 7 bases are shared with TRBD1. The clonotype comes from a woman between 50 and 59 years old who had recovered from COVID-19. CDR3 in DNA: TGCGCCAGCAGTGAGTCAAGGGGGCGAGGCTACACCTTC. The encoded protein is CASSESRGRGYTF.